The 27 T cell receptor beta chains presented below share a single source sample, sequenced in a study of blood T cell repertoires in COVID-19. Some clones are missing from TCRdb's copy, which holds only in-frame ones; the method was immunoSEQ multiplex PCR. The sample includes about 49,000 clones, 70% to 85% of them seen just once. Sequenced input: peripheral blood. The receptors were sampled from a human donor in a cohort sampled during active COVID-19.

The rearrangement joins TRBV7-9 to TRBJ1-2; D is unresolved. The CDR3 is made up of 15 amino acids. Deletions cut 1 base from V and 2 bases from J, with 11 bases between. Per the germline V gene, CDR1 is SEHNR and CDR2 is FQNEAQ (reference sequence). CDR3 nucleotide sequence: TGTGCCAGCAGCTTAGTTGAACTTCCGAACTATGGCTACACCTTC. Translated, it gives CASSLVELPNYGYTF.

In its sample, this clone was seen a few times. The chain carries TRBV5-1 and TRBJ1-1, with TRBD1 matching over 7 bases. Germline V gene lookup returns CDR1 SGHRS and CDR2 YFSETQ. The V and J ends lost 3 bases and 4 bases, in that order; junction bases with no gene match: 9. The CDR3 consists of 15 residues. The DNA for the CDR3 is TGCGCCAGCAGCTCAACAGGGGAGGTGGGCACTGAAGCTTTCTTT. It encodes CASSSTGEVGTEAFF.

This chain joins TRBV6-5 and TRBJ1-2; D gene unclear. V dropped 4 bases and J dropped 4 bases, with 10 bases sitting between them. Germline V gene data show CDR1 as MNHEY and CDR2 as SVGAGI. The length of the CDR3 is 13 residues. The CDR3 DNA is TGTGCCAGCAGTTTCTCGGGGAGCTATGGCTACACCTTC. Amino acid sequence: CASSFSGSYGYTF.

The chain links TRBV5-6 to TRBJ2-1; TRBD2 matches at 7 bases. V gave up 0 bases and J gave up 5 bases; unmatched junction bases: 5. The CDR3 covers 15 residues. Germline CDR1 is SGHDT and CDR2 is YYEEEE. The CDR3 protein is CASSLGGSFHNEQFF. DNA for the CDR3: TGTGCCAGCAGCTTGGGCGGGAGCTTTCACAATGAGCAGTTCTTC.

This chain joins TRBV5-1 and TRBJ2-7; D is perhaps TRBD1 (6 bases). The CDR3 is 15 amino acids. The germline V and J ends were trimmed by 3 bases and 5 bases, with 18 bases remaining between them. Germline V gives CDR1 SGHRS, CDR2 YFSETQ. The CDR3 spells CASSSRPQGPNEQYF. Here the CDR3 DNA reads TGCGCCAGCAGCTCCCGTCCACAGGGTCCCAACGAGCAGTACTTC. Looking up the rest from reference TRBV5-1 and TRBJ2-7 gives the full variable domain: KAGVTQTPRYLIKTRGQQVTLSCSPISGHRSVSWYQQTPGQGLQFLFEYFSETQRNKGNFPGRFSGRQFSNSRSEMNVSTLELGDSALYLCASSSRPQGPNEQYFGPGTRLTVT.

The chain couples TRBV7-9 to TRBJ2-2; D gene unclear. CDR3 length equals 16 residues. CDR1 and CDR2 (germline): SEHNR, FQNEAQ (reference sequence). Trimming cost V 5 bases and J 0 bases, with 13 bases left between them. The DNA of the CDR3 is TGTGCCAGCAGCCACTTCCCTGCTTCGAACACCGGGGAGCTGTTTTTT. Protein product: CASSHFPASNTGELFF. Full variable domain (outside the CDR3, taken from reference TRBV7-9 and TRBJ2-2): DTGVSQNPRHKITKRGQNVTFRCDPISEHNRLYWYRQTLGQGPEFLTYFQNEAQLEKSRLLSDRFSAERPKGSFSTLEIQRTEQGDSAMYLCASSHFPASNTGELFFGEGSRLTVL.

The V call is TRBV30, the J call TRBJ2-1, with 9 bases fitting TRBD2. With 2 bases clipped from V and 7 bases from J, the junction kept 12 bases outside the gene matches. The CDR3 runs to 16 residues. In germline, CDR1 is GTSNPN, CDR2 SVGIG (reference sequence). CDR3 DNA: TGTGCCTGGAGTCCCCGGTTGAGCGGGGGGAAGAATGAGCAGTTCTTC. Its protein is CAWSPRLSGGKNEQFF.

The gene calls are TRBV30 and TRBJ1-4, with TRBD1 matching over 10 bases. The germline V gene has CDR1 GTSNPN and CDR2 SVGIG (reference sequence). The CDR3 spans 14 residues. The trim removed 2 bases at V and 7 bases at J, leaving 4 bases unmatched. The CDR3, as DNA: TGTGCCTGGAGTCTCGGGACAGGGGCTGAAAAACTGTTTTTT. This gives the protein CAWSLGTGAEKLFF.

In nucleotides, the CDR3 is TGTGCCAGTAGTACCCTAGCGGGAGTAGATGAGCAGTTCTTC. Translation: CASSTLAGVDEQFF. The genes are TRBV19 and TRBJ2-1, with 10 bases lining up with TRBD2. The CDR3 sequence is 14 residues long. The V gene's germline CDR1 is LNHDA and CDR2 SQIVND (reference sequence). Losses at the gene ends were 4 bases for V and 8 bases for J; bases not matched to a gene: 5.

The chain uses TRBV7-2 and TRBJ2-1, with D tentatively TRBD1 (5 bases). There are 15 residues in the CDR3. Germline values: CDR1 SGHTA, CDR2 FQGNSA. The ends were cut back, 5 bases at V and 0 bases at J, with 11 bases in the middle. CDR3 sequence: CASSPRTLSYNEQFF. Written as DNA, the CDR3 is TGTGCCAGCAGCCCGAGGACACTCTCCTACAATGAGCAGTTCTTC. Looking up the rest from reference TRBV7-2 and TRBJ2-1 gives the full variable domain: GAGVSQSPSNKVTEKGKDVELRCDPISGHTALYWYRQSLGQGLEFLIYFQGNSAPDKSGLPSDRFSAERTGGSVSTLTIQRTQQEDSAVYLCASSPRTLSYNEQFFGPGTRLTVL.

V gene TRBV28 combines with J gene TRBJ2-4; 7 bases match TRBD1. This CDR3 is 18 amino acids long. Germline values: CDR1 MDHEN, CDR2 SYDVKM. Trimming at V came to 5 bases and at J to 1 base, leaving 14 bases not matched to a gene. The CDR3 DNA reads TGTGCCAGCAGTACTACCTCGACAGGGCCGGCGGCCAAAAACATTCAGTACTTC. Amino acid sequence: CASSTTSTGPAAKNIQYF.

V and J are TRBV18 and TRBJ2-2, with 8 bases lining up with TRBD1. Germline assignment: CDR1 KGHSH and CDR2 LQKENI. The CDR3 extends over 16 amino acids. Trimming at V came to 6 bases and at J to 1 base, leaving 7 bases not matched to a gene. CDR3 coding DNA: TGTGCCAGCTCTGGGACCGGGACAGGGAACACCGGGGAGCTGTTTTTT. Its translation: CASSGTGTGNTGELFF.

V is TRBV28 and J is TRBJ2-7; 8 positions agree with TRBD2. CDR1 and CDR2 from the germline V gene are MDHEN and SYDVKM. The CDR3 sequence is 16 residues long. J was trimmed by 3 bases and V by 7 bases; bases with no gene match: 14. The CDR3 here is CASTMGGVAGGYEQYF. In DNA, the CDR3 is TGTGCCAGCACGATGGGGGGGGTGGCGGGAGGCTACGAGCAGTACTTC.

The chain joins TRBV15 to TRBJ2-7; D is uncertain. V lost 0 bases and J 3 bases, leaving 3 bases between the germline ends. The germline CDR1 and CDR2 sequences are LNHNV and YYDKDF (reference sequence). The CDR3 spans 12 residues. The CDR3 DNA reads as TGTGCCACCAGCAGAGACTACTACGAGCAGTACTTC. Translation: CATSRDYYEQYF.

With respect to this clone: At one boundary the junction diverges from the germline segment, which might be a read error. Here the CDR3 DNA reads TGTGACAGCAGTGACCCCATCGAAAGTTTTAGAGATATAGACTTC. As protein: CDSSDPIESFRDIDF. V usage is TRBV6-4 and J usage is TRBJ2-5; D is unresolved. There are 15 residues in the CDR3. CDR1 MRHNA and CDR2 SNTAGT come from the germline V gene.

V usage is TRBV9 and J usage is TRBJ2-1; no clear D. This CDR3 has 14 amino acids. The germline V gene encodes CDR1 SGDLS and CDR2 YYNGEE. Trimming removed 2 bases from V and 0 bases from J, with 6 bases in between. DNA for the CDR3: TGTGCCAGCAGCGTGGGCCTCTCCTACAATGAGCAGTTCTTC. Its protein is CASSVGLSYNEQFF.

The rearrangement joins TRBV10-3 to TRBJ1-1; 11 bases agree with TRBD1. The CDR3 totals 15 residues. Germline V gene sequence: CDR1 ENHRY, CDR2 SYGVKD. V shed 10 bases, J shed 4 bases, and the junction held 11 bases outside the gene matches. CDR3 nucleotides: TGTGCCACCAAGGGACAGGGGGTAGGGGGCACTGAAGCTTTCTTT. It codes for CATKGQGVGGTEAFF.

The J gene is TRBJ2-3, the V gene TRBV5-1; possibly TRBD2 for D (6 bases). Germline V gene sequence: CDR1 SGHRS, CDR2 YFSETQ. Trimming left V 0 bases short and J 3 bases short, with 23 bases between. The CDR3 extends over 19 amino acids. The CDR3 loop is CASSLVRSGPYPGTDTQYF. CDR3 nucleotide sequence: TGCGCCAGCAGCTTGGTTCGTAGCGGACCTTACCCGGGGACAGATACGCAGTATTTT.

This clone is a singleton in its sample. The chain is built from TRBV7-9 and TRBJ2-3; 9 nucleotides line up with TRBD1. The V segment lost 6 bases and the J segment 5 bases; nucleotides outside the gene matches: 6. The germline V gene encodes CDR1 SEHNR and CDR2 FQNEAQ (reference sequence). The CDR3 spans 14 residues. CDR3 sequence reads: CASSFGQGIDTQYF. DNA of the CDR3: TGTGCCAGCAGTTTCGGACAGGGGATAGATACGCAGTATTTT.

This chain joins TRBV5-1 and TRBJ2-1; D possibly corresponds to TRBD2 (5 bases). Trimming took 0 bases from V and 2 from J, leaving 12 bases between them. CDR1 is SGHRS, CDR2 YFSETQ, per germline. The CDR3 has 16 amino acids. Here the CDR3 reads CASSLASGPPYNEQFF. The CDR3 nucleotides read TGCGCCAGCAGCTTGGCCAGCGGCCCTCCCTACAATGAGCAGTTCTTC.

This clone was seen only once. J is TRBJ1-3 and V is TRBV5-1; the D is unclear. CDR1 is SGHRS, CDR2 YFSETQ, per germline. The CDR3 has 16 amino acids. V lost 0 bases and J lost 4, with 14 bases in between. CDR3 protein: CASSLGEAGRGNTIYF. CDR3 DNA: TGCGCCAGCAGCTTGGGAGAGGCGGGAAGGGGAAACACCATATATTTT.

This chain joins TRBV30 and TRBJ1-1, with 10 bases lining up with TRBD1. J was trimmed by 5 bases and V by 1 base; bases with no gene match: 4. CDR3 length: 14 residues. Germline loops: CDR1 GTSNPN, CDR2 SVGIG (reference sequence). As DNA, the CDR3 is TGTGCCTGGAGTGGTTGGACAGGGGGAACTGAAGCTTTCTTT. Protein: CAWSGWTGGTEAFF.

The chain employs TRBV6-6 and TRBJ1-1; a weak D match, TRBD1 (5 bases). The CDR3 has 13 amino acids. V gave up 6 bases and J gave up 5 bases, with 13 bases separating them. The germline V gene has CDR1 MNHNY and CDR2 SVGAGI (reference sequence). The CDR3 protein is CASSPPGGTEAFF. The CDR3 nucleotides read TGTGCCAGCAGCCCCCCCGGGGGAACTGAAGCTTTCTTT.

This clone was seen once. J is TRBJ2-3 and V is TRBV30, with 10 nucleotides matching TRBD1. Per the germline V gene, CDR1 is GTSNPN and CDR2 is SVGIG (reference sequence). The CDR3 totals 14 residues. Losses at the gene ends were 2 bases for V and 6 bases for J; bases not matched to a gene: 5. The CDR3 nucleotides are TGTGCCTGGAGTCGACAGGGGGCGGGCGATACGCAGTATTTT. This encodes CAWSRQGAGDTQYF.

V and J are TRBV5-1 and TRBJ1-6; TRBD1 matches 8 bases. CDR1 is SGHRS and CDR2 is YFSETQ in the germline V gene. V lost 4 bases to trimming and J lost 10 bases; unmatched junction nucleotides: 10. The CDR3 length is 15 residues. The CDR3 is CASSPGQGVSSPLHF. The DNA for the CDR3 is TGCGCCAGCAGCCCTGGACAGGGTGTTTCGTCACCCCTCCACTTT.

The chain has TRBV2 and TRBJ2-7; maybe TRBD2 (6 bases). The ends were cut back, 8 bases at V and 3 bases at J, with 17 bases in the middle. This CDR3 contains 14 residues. Germline assignment: CDR1 SNHLY and CDR2 FYNNEI. CDR3 DNA sequence: TGTGCCAGCGGAGGGAGGACCATTGGCTACGAGCAGTACTTC. Amino acids: CASGGRTIGYEQYF.

The chain uses TRBV30 and TRBJ1-2; D is unresolved. This CDR3 has 11 amino acids. V was clipped by 2 bases and J by 7 bases, with 8 bases between them. Looked up from germline, CDR1 is GTSNPN and CDR2 is SVGIG (reference sequence). The CDR3 DNA sequence: TGTGCCTGGAGTCGTTTAGCTGGCTACACCTTC. It specifies CAWSRLAGYTF.